A single sample is the source of the 29 T cell receptor beta chains below, sequenced in a study of cytomegalovirus exposure and HLA in healthy donors. Researchers ran the PCR with 60 Vbeta and 13 Jbeta primers. Measured with immunoSEQ multiplex PCR; TCRdb has only the in-frame clones, and not every one. In the table there are 90,000 to 120,000 clones, roughly 79% of which are singletons. Sequenced material: PBMCs. The receptors were sampled from a man between 60 and 75 years old in good health and CMV-seropositive.

This chain links TRBV30 with TRBJ2-4; 9 nucleotides align to TRBD1. The CDR3 consists of 14 residues. The junction had 4 bases not matched to a gene; V was cut back by 7 bases and J by 0 bases. Per the germline V gene, CDR1 is GTSNPN and CDR2 is SVGIG (reference sequence). The CDR3 DNA reads TGTGCCTTGGGACAGGGTGCAGCCAAAAACATTCAGTACTTC. Translated: CALGQGAAKNIQYF.

The rearrangement joins TRBV27 to TRBJ1-6, with 7 nucleotides matching TRBD1. Germline V lookup: CDR1 MNHEY, CDR2 SMNVEV (reference sequence). The CDR3 runs 11 residues. Trimming removed 5 bases from V and 16 bases from J; junction bases left unmatched: 5. In DNA, the CDR3 is TGTGCCAGCAGTCCGGGGGACAGTCTCCACTTT. Translating it yields CASSPGDSLHF.

As for this clone: Here the CDR3 omits its conserved ending phenylalanine or tryptophan, so a read error is the likely source. The V call is TRBV18, the J call TRBJ1-2, with a weak D call TRBD1 (6 bases). Germline CDR1 KGHSH, CDR2 LQKENI. The CDR3 length is 13 residues. Trimming stripped 6 bases from V and 6 bases from J, with 14 bases between. The CDR3 nucleotides are TGTGCCAGCTCTTATACAGGGAAGGATGGCTACACCCTC. It yields the protein CASSYTGKDGYTL.

This chain joins TRBV5-1 and TRBJ2-2; TRBD1 matches 9 bases. The ends lost 4 bases at V and 4 bases at J; junction bases unmatched: 11. The CDR3 sequence is 17 residues long. Looked up from germline, CDR1 is SGHRS and CDR2 is YFSETQ. CDR3 sequence: CASSISQGARPTGELFF. The CDR3 nucleotides are TGCGCCAGCAGCATCTCACAGGGGGCGCGACCCACCGGGGAGCTGTTTTTT.

CDR3 sequence (DNA): TGTGCCAGCTCATCGCGGGGGGGTCCAGAGACCCAGTACTTC. Protein sequence: CASSSRGGPETQYF. The V call is TRBV18, the J call TRBJ2-5; 9 bases are shared with TRBD2. V lost 5 bases, J lost 4 bases, and 5 bases stayed unmatched. This CDR3 has 14 amino acids. Germline V gene sequence: CDR1 KGHSH, CDR2 LQKENI.

The V gene is TRBV2, the J gene TRBJ2-7; possibly TRBD2 for D (5 bases). V was pared by 6 bases and J by 3 bases, with 6 bases between. This CDR3 is built from 11 residues. Germline values: CDR1 SNHLY, CDR2 FYNNEI. Here the CDR3 DNA reads TGTGCCAGCAGGGACTTCTACGAGCAGTACTTC. Its translation: CASRDFYEQYF.

The rearrangement links TRBV19 to TRBJ1-2; 8 bases are a match to TRBD1. There are 16 residues in the CDR3. The germline CDR1 and CDR2 sequences are LNHDA and SQIVND (reference sequence). The junction had 13 bases not matched to a gene; V was cut back by 6 bases and J by 4 bases. CDR3 protein: CASSHTGTGYFYGYTF. The CDR3 DNA reads as TGTGCCAGTAGCCACACCGGGACAGGATATTTCTATGGCTACACCTTC.

In its sample, this clone was seen once. The chain carries TRBV7-9 and TRBJ2-3; D is unclear. This CDR3 is built from 13 residues. Per the germline V gene, CDR1 is SEHNR and CDR2 is FQNEAQ (reference sequence). V was trimmed by 5 bases and J by 6 bases, leaving 12 bases between them. CDR3 loop: CASSPPSRDTQYF. In DNA, the CDR3 is TGTGCCAGCAGCCCTCCGTCACGGGATACGCAGTATTTT.

The genes are TRBV4-1 and TRBJ1-3, with D maybe TRBD1 (5 bases). The CDR3 consists of 16 residues. Germline-derived CDR1 and CDR2 are MGHRA and YSYEKL. V was trimmed by 1 base and J by 2 bases, leaving 12 bases between them. CDR3 nucleotides: TGCGCCAGCAGCCAAGTGGGACTCACGGCTGGAAACACCATATATTTT. Translation gives CASSQVGLTAGNTIYF.

CDR3 sequence (DNA): TGTGCCAGTAGTACCCGGACAGGGGCGGATACGCAGTATTTT. This gives the protein CASSTRTGADTQYF. V usage is TRBV19 and J usage is TRBJ2-3; 9 nucleotides line up with TRBD1. The V segment lost 4 bases and the J segment 6 bases; nucleotides outside the gene matches: 5. This CDR3 region has 14 residues. CDR1 and CDR2 from the germline V gene are LNHDA and SQIVND (reference sequence).

The table lists this clone with a count of one. Mismatch with germline at one junction end may stem from a read error. The V call is TRBV28, the J call TRBJ1-6; no clear D. This CDR3 has 15 amino acids. Germline V CDR1 and CDR2: MDHEN, SYDVKM. Here the CDR3 reads CASTSPGLNNSPPHF. CDR3 in DNA: TGTGCCAGCACCTCCCCTGGACTGAACAATTCACCCCCCCACTTT. Combining the CDR3 with reference TRBV28 and TRBJ1-6 gives the whole variable domain DVKVTQSSRYLVKRTGEKVFLECVQDMDHENMFWYRQDPGLGLRLIYFSYDVKMKEKGDIPEGYSVSREKKERFSLILESASTNQTSMYLCASTSPGLNNSPPHFGNGTRLTVT.

A note on this clone: The same CDR3 is also encoded by other DNA sequences in this sample. The chain links TRBV5-1 to TRBJ1-5, with D possibly matching TRBD1 (5 bases). The CDR3 length is 14 residues. V lost 0 bases and J lost 7, with 11 bases in between. Germline V gene lookup returns CDR1 SGHRS and CDR2 YFSETQ. The CDR3 reads CASSLAGGGQPQHF. CDR3 DNA sequence: TGCGCCAGCAGCTTGGCCGGGGGAGGACAGCCCCAGCATTTT.

A few counts support this clone. The CDR3 loop is CASSQEAQGGSPLHF. The CDR3 nucleotides read TGCGCCAGCAGCCAAGAGGCACAGGGTGGCTCACCCCTCCACTTT. V is TRBV4-3 and J is TRBJ1-6; TRBD1 is a possible D gene (6 bases). Deletions cut 0 bases from V and 10 bases from J, with 13 bases between. In germline, CDR1 is LGHNA, CDR2 YSLEER. CDR3 length equals 15 residues.

This clone was observed a few times. J is TRBJ1-5 and V is TRBV6-9; tentative D call: TRBD1 (5 bases). Germline V gene sequence: CDR1 MNHGY, CDR2 SVAAGI. V was clipped by 8 bases and J by 7 bases, with 24 bases between them. The CDR3 extends over 16 amino acids. The CDR3 nucleotides read TGTGCCAGCGGCTATCTCCCACGGCAGGGCGGACAGCCCCAGCATTTT. Protein: CASGYLPRQGGQPQHF.

This sequence joins TRBV29-1 and TRBJ2-5, with 8 nucleotides matching TRBD1. The V and J ends lost 7 bases and 5 bases, in that order; junction bases with no gene match: 9. Germline CDR1 reads SQVTM; CDR2 reads ANQGSEA. The CDR3 runs 13 residues. The CDR3 region has the DNA TGCAGCGCCGGACAGGGAATAACGGAGACCCAGTACTTC. This encodes CSAGQGITETQYF.

This clone occurred once. The V and J genes are TRBV7-2 and TRBJ2-5; TRBD2 matches 8 bases. The CDR3 totals 18 residues. V dropped 0 bases and J dropped 0; count of bases not matched to a gene: 9. Germline CDR1 is SGHTA and CDR2 is FQGNSA. DNA for the CDR3: TGTGCCAGCAGCTTAGCGCTCGGGGGCGGGGGGTACCAAGAGACCCAGTACTTC. As protein: CASSLALGGGGYQETQYF.

This chain joins TRBV9 and TRBJ1-2, with 9 nucleotides matching TRBD1. Looked up from germline, CDR1 is SGDLS and CDR2 is YYNGEE. Losses at the gene ends were 0 bases for V and 3 bases for J; bases not matched to a gene: 6. The CDR3 loop spans 16 amino acids. The CDR3 DNA is TGTGCCAGCAGCGTAGCACAGGGGGCTTACTACTATGGCTACACCTTC. It specifies CASSVAQGAYYYGYTF.

The DNA for the CDR3 is TGTGCCAGCAGCGGCCGGGGGACTTATAATTCACCCCTCCACTTT. Protein: CASSGRGTYNSPLHF. V and J are TRBV2 and TRBJ1-6, with a tentative D call TRBD1 (5 bases). Trimming stripped 6 bases from V and 4 bases from J, with 13 bases between. Germline V lookup: CDR1 SNHLY, CDR2 FYNNEI. This CDR3 has 15 amino acids.

The chain joins TRBV7-6 to TRBJ2-5, with 9 positions matching TRBD1. The junction had 1 base not matched to a gene; V was cut back by 0 bases and J by 2 bases. Germline V gives CDR1 SGHVS, CDR2 FNYEAQ. CDR3 length equals 15 residues. CDR3 loop: CASSLAGTGQETQYF. The CDR3 region has the DNA TGTGCCAGCAGCTTAGCCGGGACAGGGCAAGAGACCCAGTACTTC.

The chain couples TRBV7-3 to TRBJ2-5; a weak D match, TRBD1 (6 bases). The CDR3 sequence is 13 residues long. Germline V lookup: CDR1 SGHTA, CDR2 FQGTGA. V was shortened by 3 bases and J by 4 bases, with 9 bases between the two germline ends. In nucleotides, the CDR3 is TGTGCCAGCAGCTTCTCAGGGGTAGAGACCCAGTACTTC. Protein sequence: CASSFSGVETQYF.

CDR3 region: CASSGTAEGPQHF. The DNA of the CDR3 is TGTGCCAGCAGCGGGACAGCCGAAGGGCCCCAGCATTTT. This chain joins TRBV2 and TRBJ1-5, with 7 bases that match TRBD1. The junction had 8 bases not matched to a gene; V was cut back by 6 bases and J by 9 bases. CDR1 SNHLY and CDR2 FYNNEI come from the germline V gene. The CDR3 spans 13 residues.

The chain carries TRBV7-2 and TRBJ1-2; 9 bases fit TRBD1. This CDR3 has 14 residues. Unmatched junction bases numbered 3, after V lost 1 base and J lost 6 bases. Germline CDR1 reads SGHTA; CDR2 reads FQGNSA. DNA of the CDR3: TGTGCCAGCAGCTTAGGAGGACAGGGGCATGGCTACACCTTC. Its translation is CASSLGGQGHGYTF. The whole variable domain, filled in from reference TRBV7-2 and TRBJ1-2, reads GAGVSQSPSNKVTEKGKDVELRCDPISGHTALYWYRQSLGQGLEFLIYFQGNSAPDKSGLPSDRFSAERTGGSVSTLTIQRTQQEDSAVYLCASSLGGQGHGYTFGSGTRLTVV.

Here the CDR3 reads CASKSSNQNIQYF. CDR3 nucleotide sequence: TGTGCCAGCAAGTCCTCTAACCAAAACATTCAGTACTTC. The chain combines TRBV6-1 with TRBJ2-4; D uncertain. Trimming cost V 7 bases and J 5 bases, with 12 bases left between them. This CDR3 region has 13 residues. CDR1 MNHNS and CDR2 SASEGT come from the germline V gene.

The rearrangement uses TRBV7-2 and TRBJ2-1; 11 positions match TRBD1. This CDR3 has 13 amino acids. The J segment lost 7 bases and the V segment lost 8 bases, leaving 4 bases of the junction unmatched. Germline CDR1 and CDR2: SGHTA and FQGNSA. CDR3 DNA: TGTGCCAGCGGACAGGGGGCACGGAATGAGCAGTTCTTC. Translation: CASGQGARNEQFF. The full variable domain, rest sourced from reference TRBV7-2 and TRBJ2-1, is GAGVSQSPSNKVTEKGKDVELRCDPISGHTALYWYRQSLGQGLEFLIYFQGNSAPDKSGLPSDRFSAERTGGSVSTLTIQRTQQEDSAVYLCASGQGARNEQFFGPGTRLTVL.

This clone was counted once. This chain joins TRBV6-4 and TRBJ2-7; 11 nucleotides align to TRBD2. The CDR3 extends over 14 amino acids. Germline-derived CDR1 and CDR2 are MRHNA and SNTAGT. The junction had 5 bases not matched to a gene; V was cut back by 5 bases and J by 5 bases. The CDR3 coding sequence is TGTGCCAGCAGTCTTAGCGGGGGGGCGGACGAGCAGTACTTC. It codes for CASSLSGGADEQYF.

In its sample, this clone was seen a few times. The rearrangement joins TRBV7-2 to TRBJ2-1; D is unresolved. V was pared by 8 bases and J by 7 bases, with 9 bases between. The CDR3 is made up of 11 amino acids. Germline V CDR1 and CDR2: SGHTA, FQGNSA. This chain's CDR3 is CASLVLNEQFF. DNA for the CDR3: TGTGCCAGCCTAGTCCTTAATGAGCAGTTCTTC.

V usage is TRBV10-3 and J usage is TRBJ2-5; tentatively, D is TRBD1 (8 bases). The CDR3 contains 13 residues. Germline assignment: CDR1 ENHRY and CDR2 SYGVKD. The V and J ends lost 6 bases and 5 bases respectively, with 13 bases between them. Here the CDR3 DNA reads TGTGCCATCAGAGGACAGGGAGGGGAGACCCAGTACTTC. Translated: CAIRGQGGETQYF.

This clone was seen only once. The chain links TRBV27 to TRBJ1-2; D not certain. This CDR3 spans 12 amino acids. The germline CDR1 and CDR2 sequences are MNHEY and SMNVEV (reference sequence). The germline V and J ends were trimmed by 6 bases and 5 bases, with 10 bases remaining between them. CDR3: CASRARGYGYTF. The CDR3 nucleotides are TGTGCCAGCAGGGCGAGAGGGTATGGCTACACCTTC.

Only a few counts were recorded for this clone. This chain joins TRBV10-1 and TRBJ1-1, with no clear D. Trimming stripped 4 bases from V and 6 bases from J, with 6 bases between. The CDR3 sequence is 11 residues long. Per germline, CDR1 WNHNN and CDR2 SYGVQD (reference sequence). The CDR3 DNA sequence: TGCGCCAGCAGTGGGGAGGCTGAAGCTTTCTTT. Its translation is CASSGEAEAFF.